Below are 29 T cell receptor beta chains sequenced from a single sample in a study of blood T cells in healthy people across ages. Primers used in a second PCR of about 7 to 12 cycles were a sample-barcoded 5' primer and a J-beta primer mix. Each CDR3 protein gets one entry after TCRdb re-called the 5' RACE reads with MiXCR. The sample includes fewer than 650,000 distinct CDR3 sequences, roughly a quarter of them seen just once. This sample also appeared in a second study, on T cells of mothers and their children.

What was sequenced was blood. The receptors were gathered from a boy between 2 and 10 years old in good health.

The chain couples TRBV7-9 to TRBJ1-1; 10 nucleotides align to TRBD1. Germline CDR1 SEHNR, CDR2 FQNEAQ (reference sequence). The V and J ends lost 4 bases and 11 bases, in that order; junction bases with no gene match: 7. The CDR3 runs to 13 residues. The DNA of the CDR3 is TGTGCCAGCAGCTCATCCGGGACAGGGGACGCTTTCTTT. Its protein is CASSSSGTGDAFF.

This clonotype was seen a few times. This chain uses TRBV2 with TRBJ2-5; no firm D call. In germline, CDR1 is SNHLY, CDR2 FYNNEI. The CDR3 is 13 amino acids. V was cut by 6 bases and J by 1 base, with 9 bases left in between. The CDR3 reads CASRTGLQETQYF. The CDR3 coding sequence is TGTGCCAGCAGGACCGGGCTCCAAGAGACCCAGTACTTC.

A few counts support this clonotype. The chain's CDR3 is CASSFHGLAGVGEQYF. The CDR3, as DNA: TGTGCCAGCAGTTTTCATGGACTAGCGGGAGTGGGAGAGCAGTACTTC. V and J are TRBV12-3 or TRBV12-4 and TRBJ2-5; 13 bases align to TRBD2. Germline trimming cut 3 bases from V and 11 bases from J; bases unmatched to any gene: 12. This CDR3 comprises 16 residues.

The chain employs TRBV25-1 and TRBJ2-7, with 10 positions matching TRBD1. V was clipped by 4 bases and J by 3 bases; unmatched bases: 12. The CDR3 loop spans 17 amino acids. The germline V gene encodes CDR1 MGHDK and CDR2 SYGVNS. CDR3 in DNA: TGTGCCAGCAGTGCTTATGGGACAGGGGCCGGGAACTACGAGCAGTACTTC. Residues: CASSAYGTGAGNYEQYF.

The chain links TRBV10-3 to TRBJ2-5; D ambiguous. V gave up 3 bases and J gave up 3 bases, with 14 bases separating them. The CDR3 has 15 residues. Germline CDR1 and CDR2: ENHRY and SYGVKD. The CDR3 reads CAISDVGSGKETQYF. DNA for the CDR3: TGTGCCATCAGTGATGTAGGCAGTGGTAAAGAGACCCAGTACTTC.

This clonotype was counted only a few times. V usage is TRBV18 and J usage is TRBJ1-1; D unresolved. Trimming took 3 bases from V and 8 from J, leaving 16 bases between them. The CDR3 loop spans 14 amino acids. Germline V gives CDR1 KGHSH, CDR2 LQKENI. CDR3 sequence (DNA): TGTGCCAGCTCACCTGGACCCTTCAATCAAGAAGCTTTCTTT. This gives the protein CASSPGPFNQEAFF. The whole variable domain, filled in from reference TRBV18 and TRBJ1-1, reads NAGVMQNPRHLVRRRGQEARLRCSPMKGHSHVYWYRQLPEEGLKFMVYLQKENIIDESGMPKERFSAEFPKEGPSILRIQQVVRGDSAAYFCASSPGPFNQEAFFGQGTRLTVV.

The chain is built from TRBV19 and TRBJ2-3; 9 nucleotides line up with TRBD2. V lost 3 bases and J lost 2; bases outside the gene matches: 12. There are 18 residues in the CDR3. Germline CDR1 is LNHDA and CDR2 is SQIVND (reference sequence). CDR3 region: CASSIPKPLAGFTDTQYF. For the CDR3, the DNA is TGTGCCAGTAGTATTCCAAAACCTCTAGCGGGGTTCACAGATACGCAGTATTTT.

The sample holds a few counts of this clonotype. The chain employs TRBV7-9 and TRBJ2-1; D is possibly TRBD2 (5 bases). Germline assignment: CDR1 SEHNR and CDR2 FQNEAQ (reference sequence). This CDR3 contains 15 residues. The V end lost 5 bases, the J end lost 8 bases, and 19 bases lay between the germline ends. DNA for the CDR3: TGTGCCAGCAGCCCCCGGGAACTAGTAAACGATGAGCAGTTCTTC. It encodes CASSPRELVNDEQFF.

The chain combines TRBV7-9 with TRBJ1-2, with 8 bases lining up with TRBD1. Germline assignment: CDR1 SEHNR and CDR2 FQNEAQ (reference sequence). V lost 5 bases and J lost 4; bases outside the gene matches: 6. The CDR3 sequence is 14 residues long. For the CDR3, the DNA is TGTGCCAGCAGCCCCCTGGGACAGGTCTATGGCTACACCTTC. This encodes CASSPLGQVYGYTF.

This clonotype showed up just a few times. The chain is built from TRBV27 and TRBJ2-7, with TRBD2 matching 7 bases. Losses at the gene ends were 4 bases for V and 7 bases for J; bases not matched to a gene: 13. Germline CDR1 and CDR2: MNHEY and SMNVEV (reference sequence). The CDR3 runs to 15 residues. In DNA, the CDR3 is TGTGCCAGCAGTTCTGCCCTTCGGGGGGTTGGGGAGCAGTACTTC. Translation: CASSSALRGVGEQYF.

This chain links TRBV12-3 or TRBV12-4 with TRBJ1-1; 7 bases map to TRBD1. V lost 5 bases, J lost 0 bases, and 12 bases stayed unmatched. The CDR3 has 17 residues. CDR3 protein: CASSLTKPTGMNTEAFF. CDR3 DNA sequence: TGTGCCAGCAGTCTCACCAAGCCGACAGGGATGAACACTGAAGCTTTCTTT.

The V and J genes are TRBV6-5 and TRBJ2-1; 8 positions agree with TRBD2. This CDR3 has 14 amino acids. Germline assignment: CDR1 MNHEY and CDR2 SVGAGI. Losses at the gene ends were 6 bases for V and 7 bases for J; bases not matched to a gene: 8. CDR3 coding DNA: TGTGCCAGCAGCTTCAGCGGGAGTGGTAATGAGCAGTTCTTC. Amino acids: CASSFSGSGNEQFF.

This clonotype has a count of ten or more. The rearrangement joins TRBV6-5 to TRBJ1-1; a weak D match, TRBD1 (5 bases). Germline lookup yields CDR1 MNHEY and CDR2 SVGAGI. The CDR3 loop spans 14 amino acids. Trimming took 0 bases from V and 2 from J, leaving 7 bases between them. The CDR3 region has the DNA TGTGCCAGCAGTTACTCGGGGGATAACACTGAAGCTTTCTTT. It translates to CASSYSGDNTEAFF.

The chain has TRBV19 and TRBJ2-5; 8 positions agree with TRBD2. The J call is in doubt because the DNA end fits TRBJ2-1 better. The germline V gene has CDR1 LNHDA and CDR2 SQIVND (reference sequence). The CDR3 length is 15 residues. The CDR3 loop reads CASSIVGGATNEQFF. As DNA, the CDR3 is TGTGCCAGTAGTATCGTCGGGGGGGCAACCAATGAGCAGTTCTTC.

The table lists this clonotype with a few counts. V is TRBV5-8 and J is TRBJ2-2; the D gene is possibly TRBD2 (5 bases). The CDR3 covers 16 residues. The germline CDR1 and CDR2 sequences are SGHTS and YDEGEE. V shed 1 base and J shed 4 bases, with 14 bases lying between them. This CDR3 reads CASSLLYGDPTGELFF. The CDR3 coding sequence is TGTGCCAGCAGCTTGCTCTACGGGGATCCCACCGGGGAGCTGTTTTTT.

This clonotype was recorded a few times. The junction departs from germline at one end; a sequencing error may be responsible. V is TRBV20-1 and J is TRBJ2-7; D not certain. This CDR3 contains 14 residues. CDR1 and CDR2 from the germline V gene are DFQATT and SNEGSKA (reference sequence). CDR3: CSARDSGSDYEQYF. In DNA form, the CDR3 reads TGCAGTGCCAGAGATTCCGGGTCGGACTACGAGCAGTACTTC.

J is TRBJ2-5 and V is TRBV20-1; no firm D call. Looked up from germline, CDR1 is DFQATT and CDR2 is SNEGSKA (reference sequence). The CDR3 spans 12 residues. V shed 5 bases and J shed 1 base, with 8 bases lying between them. The CDR3 sequence: CSAENPQETQYF. CDR3 in DNA: TGCAGTGCTGAAAACCCCCAAGAGACCCAGTACTTC.

The chain uses TRBV30 and TRBJ1-3; D remains unclear. V was cut by 8 bases and J by 0 bases, with 17 bases left in between. The CDR3 is made up of 15 amino acids. The germline CDR1 and CDR2 sequences are GTSNPN and SVGIG (reference sequence). CDR3 protein: CAVGSGVSSGNTIYF. CDR3 DNA sequence: TGTGCCGTTGGAAGTGGGGTCAGCTCTGGAAACACCATATATTTT.

This clonotype was counted between two and nine times. The V gene is TRBV5-5, the J gene TRBJ2-1, with 8 positions matching TRBD2. Germline CDR1 and CDR2: SGHKS and YYEKEE (reference sequence). The CDR3 sequence is 16 residues long. Trimming at V came to 5 bases and at J to 5 bases, leaving 12 bases not matched to a gene. CDR3: CASRFPSGSGHNEQFF. The CDR3 nucleotides read TGTGCCAGCAGATTTCCAAGCGGGAGCGGACACAATGAGCAGTTCTTC. Supplemented by reference TRBV5-5 and TRBJ2-1, the full variable domain reads DAGVTQSPTHLIKTRGQQVTLRCSPISGHKSVSWYQQVLGQGPQFIFQYYEKEERGRGNFPDRFSARQFPNYSSELNVNALLLGDSALYLCASRFPSGSGHNEQFFGPGTRLTVL.

The chain has TRBV12-3 or TRBV12-4 and TRBJ2-5; D possibly matches TRBD1 or TRBD2 (5 bases each). CDR3 size: 17 residues. V shed 2 bases and J shed 4 bases, with 20 bases lying between them. The chain's CDR3 is CASSLPRPPSGPETQYF. The DNA of the CDR3 is TGTGCCAGCAGTTTACCTAGGCCTCCTTCGGGGCCAGAGACCCAGTACTTC.

The chain links TRBV27 to TRBJ2-5; either TRBD1 or TRBD2 may supply D (5 bases each). Germline CDR1 and CDR2: MNHEY and SMNVEV (reference sequence). With 5 bases removed from V and 11 bases from J, the gap between germline ends came to 18 bases. The CDR3 contains 13 residues. CDR3 region: CASSRPGPEGQYF. CDR3 nucleotide sequence: TGTGCCAGCAGTCGTCCGGGTCCCGAGGGGCAGTACTTC.

This chain links TRBV3-1 with TRBJ2-1; TRBD2 matches 9 bases. Gene TRBJ2-7 matches the end of the DNA better, so the J call may be wrong. This CDR3 has 15 amino acids. Germline CDR1 and CDR2: LGHDT and YNNKEL (reference sequence). The CDR3 spells CASSSPRTSAYEQYF. In nucleotides, the CDR3 is TGTGCCAGCAGCTCCCCCCGGACTAGCGCCTACGAGCAGTACTTC.

The rearrangement links TRBV2 to TRBJ2-4, with D unresolved. CDR1 SNHLY and CDR2 FYNNEI come from the germline V gene. This CDR3 has 15 residues. Trimming removed 4 bases from V and 0 bases from J, with 10 bases in between. CDR3 bases: TGTGCCAGCAGTGGAGCAGTCCTAGCCAAAAACATTCAGTACTTC. This gives the protein CASSGAVLAKNIQYF.

The V call is TRBV25-1, the J call TRBJ2-5; 8 bases map to TRBD1. The J call may be faulty, since TRBJ2-7 better matches the DNA end. CDR1 MGHDK and CDR2 SYGVNS come from the germline V gene. This CDR3 region has 14 residues. CDR3 residues: CASSRTAGGSEQYF. The CDR3 DNA sequence: TGTGCCAGCAGTCGAACAGCAGGGGGCAGCGAGCAGTACTTC.

This clonotype appeared once. The chain is built from TRBV3-1 and TRBJ1-1; 8 nucleotides align to TRBD1. Germline loops: CDR1 LGHDT, CDR2 YNNKEL (reference sequence). V lost 4 bases to trimming and J lost 6 bases; unmatched junction nucleotides: 4. The CDR3 loop spans 13 amino acids. The DNA of the CDR3 is TGTGCCAGCAGCCGCGCAGGGGGCTCTGAAGCTTTCTTT. Translating it yields CASSRAGGSEAFF.

This chain connects TRBV9 to TRBJ2-5; D is unresolved. The V end lost 0 bases, the J end lost 1 base, and 4 bases lay between the germline ends. CDR1 is SGDLS and CDR2 is YYNGEE in the germline V gene. The CDR3 has 13 residues. CDR3 protein: CASSVDTQETQYF. The CDR3 region has the DNA TGTGCCAGCAGCGTAGACACCCAAGAGACCCAGTACTTC. Full variable domain (remainder filled in from reference TRBV9 and TRBJ2-5): DSGVTQTPKHLITATGQRVTLRCSPRSGDLSVYWYQQSLDQGLQFLIQYYNGEERAKGNILERFSAQQFPDLHSELNLSSLELGDSALYFCASSVDTQETQYFGPGTRLLVL.

The V call is TRBV29-1, the J call TRBJ2-5; D remains ambiguous. The V and J ends lost 3 bases and 3 bases respectively, with 8 bases between them. Germline loops: CDR1 SQVTM, CDR2 ANQGSEA. The CDR3 totals 12 residues. The CDR3 DNA is TGCAGCGTTGAGGGCCTAGAAGAGACCCAGTACTTC. It specifies CSVEGLEETQYF.

As concerns this clonotype: A junction boundary mismatches the germline segment, possibly from a read error. The chain couples TRBV7-9 to TRBJ2-5; 16 bases agree with TRBD2. Looked up from germline, CDR1 is SEHNR and CDR2 is FQNEAQ (reference sequence). The CDR3 is made up of 15 amino acids. In nucleotides, the CDR3 is TGTGCCAGCAGCTTCCTCGGGACTAGCGGGAGGGCCCTGGACTTC. Translated: CASSFLGTSGRALDF.

The chain combines TRBV5-1 with TRBJ1-2; 8 bases agree with TRBD1. Trimming cost V 0 bases and J 6 bases; bases outside gene matches: 10. CDR1 and CDR2 (germline): SGHRS, YFSETQ. The CDR3 has 16 amino acids. CDR3 protein: CASSLAGTGMIHGYTF. The DNA of the CDR3 is TGCGCCAGCAGCTTGGCCGGGACAGGCATGATCCATGGCTACACCTTC.